The clone carrying this TCR beta chain showed up just a few times. The antigen remains unidentified. A multiplex PCR was run with 60 Vbeta primers and 13 Jbeta primers. TCRdb's copy holds only in-frame clones and misses some; the assay was immunoSEQ multiplex PCR. The profile shows under 200,000 clones, around 81% of them singletons. The data are from a study of cytomegalovirus exposure and HLA in healthy donors. Study-wide results and caveats: The presence/absence work took it that sequencing depth was about the same across donors. Several of the most significant clusters were apparently associated with common viral pathogens in a later analysis.

This CDR3 comprises 14 residues. The germline V and J ends were trimmed by 4 bases and 7 bases, with 17 bases remaining between them. Germline V gene sequence: CDR1 SGDLS, CDR2 YYNGEE. V gene TRBV9 combines with J gene TRBJ1-1; D perhaps matches TRBD1 (6 bases). This TCR derives from a man aged 30 to 45 in good health and CMV-seronegative. The sequenced material came from PBMCs. CDR3 DNA sequence: TGTGCCAGCAGCCCAAGACAGGCTTACGATGAAGCTTTCTTT. Protein product: CASSPRQAYDEAFF.